This T cell receptor (beta chain) was retrieved from a study of cytomegalovirus exposure and HLA in healthy donors. Study-level results: Donor immune exposure was known only as CMV serostatus. Near-uniform donor sequencing depth was presumed by presence/absence analyses.

Note on this clone: No antigen is known for it.

CDR3 length equals 16 residues. The V segment lost 3 bases and the J segment 5 bases; nucleotides outside the gene matches: 9. Germline loops: CDR1 KGHSH, CDR2 LQKENI. Use of 60 Vbeta and 13 Jbeta primers characterized the PCR. Sequenced by immunoSEQ multiplex PCR; TCRdb stores in-frame clones only, minus some. The data hold about 130,000 clones, with 75% to 80% observed a single time. The receptor comes from a man aged 30-40 years in good health and CMV-seronegative. V is TRBV18 and J is TRBJ2-2; TRBD1 agrees at 7 bases. The source material was PBMCs. Written as DNA, the CDR3 is TGTGCCAGCTCACCGGGTGAGGGGGCCCAGACCGGGGAGCTGTTTTTT. It is translated as CASSPGEGAQTGELFF.